The sequence of this T cell receptor (beta chain) was determined in a study of blood T cells in healthy people across ages. General observations from the study: TCR beta diversity correlated strongly with naive T cell percentage.

All donors came from Russia, were Caucasian and healthy, and spanned ages about 6 to 90. Every participating donor contributed about 10 milliliters of peripheral blood through a draw. Through a sample-barcoded 5' primer and a J-beta primer mix, a second PCR was run for roughly 6 to 11 cycles. TCRdb called the 5' RACE reads again in MiXCR, with one record for every CDR3 protein. The sample lists over 1.5 million distinct CDR3 sequences, around 48% seen once, with 2.1% in the top ten. As for this clonotype: The antigen remains unidentified. One end of the junction is discordant with germline, which a read error may explain.

CDR1 is SGHKS and CDR2 is YYEKEE in the germline V gene (reference sequence). CDR3 length: 15 residues. This chain joins TRBV5-5 and TRBJ2-3, with 11 bases matching TRBD1. This TCR was recovered from a woman aged 40 to 50 in good health. The sequenced sample was blood. CDR3 sequence reads: CTSSQDRGRTDTQYF. CDR3 in DNA: TGTACCAGCAGCCAGGACAGGGGGCGCACAGATACGCAGTATTTT.